This is a list of T cell receptor beta chains from one sample in a study of beta chain features in type 1 diabetes. Method: immunoSEQ multiplex PCR; TCRdb's copy keeps in-frame clones and lacks some. The sample consists of 630,000 or so clones, over 11% of them appearing once. Sample: naive CD4+ T cells from blood. The receptors here all came from a man younger than 35 with type 1 diabetes. Each CDR3 is given with its conserved first and last residue. The D gene is left open where the match is weak. Rows give clone size only sometimes, using once, few, many, or a class for an expanded clone.

V	size	J	D	CDR3	DNA
TRBV5-4	NA	TRBJ1-2	NA	CASSLVGILNGYTF	TGTGCCAGCAGCTTGGTAGGGATTCTAAATGGCTACACCTTC
TRBV10-3	few	TRBJ2-7	NA	CAIRGGIGTEQYF	TGTGCCATCAGAGGGGGGATCGGGACCGAGCAGTACTTC
TRBV23-1	few	TRBJ1-3	NA	CASSQLLTESTRPGNTIYF	TGCGCCAGCAGTCAATTACTAACGGAATCTACCCGACCTGGAAACACCATATATTTT
TRBV18	few	TRBJ2-6	NA	CASSPTSGANVLTF	TGTGCCAGCTCACCAACGAGTGGGGCCAACGTCCTGACTTTC
TRBV18	NA	TRBJ2-6	NA	CASSPRQFSGANVLTF	TGTGCCAGCTCACCTCGACAGTTCTCTGGGGCCAACGTCCTGACTTTC
TRBV11-2	NA	TRBJ1-1	NA	CASSAGGSTEAFF	TGTGCCAGCAGCGCTGGAGGTTCCACTGAAGCTTTCTTT
TRBV5-4	NA	TRBJ1-2	TRBD1	CASSQQGGLGYTF	TGTGCCAGCAGCCAACAGGGGGGGCTTGGCTACACCTTC
TRBV30	few	TRBJ2-1	NA	CAWSVQGARNEQFF	TGTGCCTGGAGTGTACAAGGAGCCCGCAATGAGCAGTTCTTC
TRBV5-1	NA	TRBJ1-2	NA	CASSLETVNYGYTF	TGCGCCAGCAGCTTGGAAACAGTTAACTATGGCTACACCTTC
TRBV7-6	few	TRBJ2-1	TRBD2	CASSFGTSYNEQFF	TGTGCCAGCAGCTTCGGGACTAGCTACAATGAGCAGTTCTTC
TRBV7-2	NA	TRBJ2-5	TRBD2	CASSLNRAGGSVETQYF	TGTGCCAGCAGCTTAAATCGAGCGGGAGGGAGTGTGGAGACCCAGTACTTC
TRBV10-1	NA	TRBJ2-1	NA	CASSEAEGDEQFF	TGCGCCAGCAGTGAGGCTGAGGGGGATGAGCAGTTCTTC
TRBV29-1	few	TRBJ2-1	NA	CSVGSPDSHRNEQFF	TGCAGCGTTGGATCCCCGGACTCCCACCGTAATGAGCAGTTCTTC
TRBV30	NA	TRBJ2-7	TRBD1	CAWSAHPDRGAEQYF	TGTGCCTGGAGTGCTCACCCGGACAGGGGTGCAGAGCAGTACTTC
TRBV6-6	NA	TRBJ1-1	NA	CASSYRGPEAFF	TGTGCCAGCAGTTACCGCGGCCCTGAAGCTTTCTTT
TRBV9	few	TRBJ1-3	NA	CASSVGIERGNTIYF	TGTGCCAGCAGCGTAGGGATCGAACGGGGAAACACCATATATTTT
TRBV7-2	NA	TRBJ1-5	NA	CASSFGVNQPQHF	TGTGCCAGCAGCTTCGGTGTCAATCAGCCCCAGCATTTT
TRBV30	few	TRBJ1-2	NA	CASTKLRGYTF	TGTGCCTCCACAAAACTAAGGGGCTACACCTTC
TRBV30	few	TRBJ2-5	NA	CAWSVTGPETQYF	TGTGCCTGGAGTGTCACAGGGCCAGAGACCCAGTACTTC
TRBV19	NA	TRBJ2-7	TRBD2	CASSNYAGVLYEQYF	TGTGCCAGTAGTAACTACGCGGGAGTTCTCTACGAGCAGTACTTC
TRBV7-9	few	TRBJ2-4	NA	CASTSSWDIQYF	TGTGCCAGCACCTCTTCGTGGGACATTCAGTACTTC
TRBV30	NA	TRBJ2-7	NA	CAWSLGSDSYEQYF	TGTGCCTGGTCCTTGGGGTCGGATTCCTACGAGCAGTACTTC
TRBV7-2	NA	TRBJ2-1	NA	CASRNSPSKEQFF	TGTGCCAGCAGGAATAGTCCCTCCAAGGAGCAGTTCTTC
TRBV11-2	few	TRBJ1-2	TRBD1	CASSPGQISNYGYTF	TGTGCCAGCAGCCCGGGACAGATATCTAACTATGGCTACACCTTC
TRBV6-1	few	TRBJ2-7	NA	CASSVDTYEQYF	TGTGCCAGCAGTGTGGACACCTACGAGCAGTACTTC
TRBV19	few	TRBJ1-2	TRBD1	CASSSGQGAGYGYTF	TGTGCCAGTAGTTCCGGACAGGGGGCTGGCTATGGCTACACCTTC
TRBV30	few	TRBJ1-1	NA	CAWSLGLGVGLGFF	TGTGCCTGGTCCTTGGGGTTAGGGGTCGGATTGGGTTTCTTT
TRBV13	NA	TRBJ2-7	NA	CASSSRTVGVTLYEQYF	TGTGCCAGCAGCTCACGCACCGTAGGGGTAACGCTCTACGAGCAGTACTTC
TRBV23-1	few	TRBJ1-5	TRBD1	CASSHTGDSTGPQHF	TGCGCCAGCAGTCATACAGGGGACTCGACGGGGCCCCAGCATTTT
TRBV7-2	NA	TRBJ2-7	NA	CASSWGDYEQYF	TGTGCCAGCAGCTGGGGGGACTACGAGCAGTACTTC
TRBV20-1	NA	TRBJ2-5	NA	CSARPLETQYF	TGCAGTGCTCGACCCTTGGAGACCCAGTACTTC
TRBV11-2	NA	TRBJ2-5	NA	CASSLALGLAETQYF	TGTGCCAGCAGCTTAGCCTTGGGGTTGGCGGAGACCCAGTACTTC
TRBV30	few	TRBJ1-2	NA	CAWSVGVGGKRYGYTF	TGTGCCTGGAGTGTAGGGGTTGGGGGGAAGCGCTATGGCTACACCTTC
TRBV7-3	few	TRBJ1-6	NA	CASSLASNSPLHF	TGTGCCAGCAGCCTCGCGAGCAATTCACCCCTCCACTTT
TRBV2	NA	TRBJ1-5	TRBD1	CASSEVQGYQPQHF	TGTGCCAGCAGTGAAGTACAGGGGTATCAGCCCCAGCATTTT
TRBV4-3	few	TRBJ2-7	NA	CASSHTGGRYYEQYF	TGCGCCAGCAGCCACACCGGGGGACGGTACTACGAGCAGTACTTC
TRBV14	few	TRBJ2-1	NA	CASSQVLLGEQFF	TGTGCCAGCAGCCAAGTTCTATTAGGTGAGCAGTTCTTC
TRBV15	few	TRBJ2-2	NA	CATSRDRDTANTGELFF	TGTGCCACCAGCAGAGACCGGGACACTGCGAACACCGGGGAGCTGTTTTTT
TRBV9	NA	TRBJ2-1	NA	CASSSGPDPDEQFF	TGTGCCAGCAGCTCGGGTCCAGACCCGGATGAGCAGTTCTTC
TRBV5-1	NA	TRBJ2-7	NA	CASSFTSNSYEQYF	TGCGCCAGCAGCTTCACTAGTAACTCCTACGAGCAGTACTTC
TRBV16	few	TRBJ1-5	NA	CASSQSRGMSNQPQHF	TGTGCCAGCAGCCAATCAAGAGGGATGAGCAATCAGCCCCAGCATTTT
TRBV4-3	few	TRBJ2-2	NA	CASSRSLGENTGELFF	TGCGCCAGCAGCCGAAGCCTTGGGGAAAACACCGGGGAGCTGTTTTTT
TRBV5-1	few	TRBJ2-3	NA	CASSSRTSSDTQYF	TGCGCCAGCAGCTCTAGGACATCATCCGATACGCAGTATTTT
TRBV30	few	TRBJ2-5	TRBD2	CAWSVGGPETQYF	TGTGCCTGGAGTGTGGGAGGGCCCGAGACCCAGTACTTC
TRBV29-1	few	TRBJ2-5	NA	CSVARVDETQYF	TGCAGCGTTGCCAGGGTTGACGAGACCCAGTACTTC
TRBV7-7	few	TRBJ2-7	NA	CASSLESSRVHEQYF	TGTGCTAGCAGCTTAGAATCCTCCCGTGTCCACGAGCAGTACTTC
TRBV21-1	few	TRBJ2-1	NA	CASTPYNGGANEQFF	TGTGCCAGCACCCCGTACAACGGGGGGGCCAATGAGCAGTTCTTC
TRBV4-3	NA	TRBJ1-2	NA	CASSQDWESNYGYTF	TGCGCCAGCAGCCAAGATTGGGAGTCTAACTATGGCTACACCTTC
TRBV27	NA	TRBJ2-7	NA	CASSFQGVGYEQYF	TGTGCCAGCAGTTTCCAGGGAGTGGGCTACGAGCAGTACTTC
TRBV29-1	NA	TRBJ1-2	TRBD1	CSVLTGVGVGYTF	TGCAGCGTTTTGACAGGGGTGGGTGTTGGCTACACCTTC
TRBV7-2	few	TRBJ2-7	NA	CASSFRAPGQYF	TGTGCCAGCAGCTTCCGGGCCCCTGGGCAGTACTTC
TRBV7-2	NA	TRBJ2-5	TRBD2	CASSPRTSGQETQYF	TGTGCCAGCAGCCCTAGGACTAGCGGGCAAGAGACCCAGTACTTC
TRBV14	many	TRBJ2-1	TRBD2	CASSRVGTSGPHEQFF	TGTGCCAGCAGCAGAGTCGGGACTAGCGGGCCTCATGAGCAGTTCTTC